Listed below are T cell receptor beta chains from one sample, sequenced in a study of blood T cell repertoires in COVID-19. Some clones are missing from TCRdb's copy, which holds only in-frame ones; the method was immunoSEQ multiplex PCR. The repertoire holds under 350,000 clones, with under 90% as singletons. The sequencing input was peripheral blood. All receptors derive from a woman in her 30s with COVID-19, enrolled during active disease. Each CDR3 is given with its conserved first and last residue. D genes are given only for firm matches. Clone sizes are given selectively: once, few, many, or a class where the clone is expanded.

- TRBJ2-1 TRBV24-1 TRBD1 TGTGCCACCGGGACAGCCCCCAATGAGCAGTTCTTC CATGTAPNEQFF
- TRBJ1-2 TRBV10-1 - TGCGCCAGCAGTGAGTCCGGCAGCGGTCATGGCTACACCTTC CASSESGSGHGYTF
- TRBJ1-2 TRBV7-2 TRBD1 TGTGCCAGCAGCCCAGGTCCAGGGGGAAGGGGCTACACCTTC CASSPGPGGRGYTF
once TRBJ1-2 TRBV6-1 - TGTGCCAGCAGTGAATATTCAAGGGAAGGGGATGGCTACACCTTC CASSEYSREGDGYTF
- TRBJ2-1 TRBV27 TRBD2 TGTGCCAGCAGTTTAGCAGCGGGGGGTGTCGATGAGCAGTTCTTC CASSLAAGGVDEQFF
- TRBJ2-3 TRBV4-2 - TGTGCCAGCAGCCAGGGCCCCGGTGGAGAGGGTTTGCAGTATTTT CASSQGPGGEGLQYF
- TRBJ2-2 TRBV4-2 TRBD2 TGTGCCAGCAGCCAAGGCCTAGCGGGGGGTGGCGGGGAGCTGTTTTTT CASSQGLAGGGGELFF
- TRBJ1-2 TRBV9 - TGTGCCAGCAGCGTAGCTGGGGCAGGATACTATGGCTACACCTTC CASSVAGAGYYGYTF
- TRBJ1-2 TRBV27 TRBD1 TGTGCCAGCAGAGGACAGGGGGAGGGCTACACCTTC CASRGQGEGYTF
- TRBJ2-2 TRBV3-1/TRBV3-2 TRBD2 TGTGCCAGCAGCCAAGGGGAGGGCACCGGGGAGCTGTTTTTT CASSQGEGTGELFF
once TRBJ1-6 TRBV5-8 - TGTGCCAGCAGCTTCAGACCCAGGGGTAATTCACCCCTCCACTTT CASSFRPRGNSPLHF
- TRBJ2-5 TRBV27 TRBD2 TGTGCCAGCAGCCCCTGGGAGGGGACGCAAGAGACCCAGTACTTC CASSPWEGTQETQYF
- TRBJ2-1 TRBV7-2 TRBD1 TGTGCCAGCAGCTTGGAACAGGGGGGACGTGAGCAGTTCTTC CASSLEQGGREQFF
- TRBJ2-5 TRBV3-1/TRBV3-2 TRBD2 TGTGCCAGCACCCAAAACGGGGGGATCGGGTACTTC CASTQNGGIGYF
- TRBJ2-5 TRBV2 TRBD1 TGTGCCAGCAGCGGGACAGAAGACCAAGAGACCCAGTACTTC CASSGTEDQETQYF
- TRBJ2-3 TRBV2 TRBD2 TGTGCCAGCAGGGAGGGACTAGCGGGGGGAGCAGATACGCAGTATTTT CASREGLAGGADTQYF
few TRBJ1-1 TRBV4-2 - TGTGCCAGCAGCCAAGATGGAGGGCGAAAGGCTTTCTTT CASSQDGGRKAFF
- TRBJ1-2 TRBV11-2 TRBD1 TGTGCCAGCAGCATAGGACAGGGGAACTATGGCTACACCTTC CASSIGQGNYGYTF
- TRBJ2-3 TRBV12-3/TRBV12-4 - TGTGCCAGCACCACCCAGGGGACGCAGTATTTT CASTTQGTQYF
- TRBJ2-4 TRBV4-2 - TGTGCCAGCAGCGTAGAACAGGACGTAAAAAACATTCAGTACTTC CASSVEQDVKNIQYF
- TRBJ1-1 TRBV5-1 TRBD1 TGCGCCAGCAGCGAGGCAGGGGGCAACACTGAAGCTTTCTTT CASSEAGGNTEAFF
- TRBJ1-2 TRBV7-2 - TGTGCCAGCAGCTTAGATATAACAGGGCTTGGAGGCTACACCTTC CASSLDITGLGGYTF
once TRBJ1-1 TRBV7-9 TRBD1 TGTGCCAGCAGCTTAGAAGGGACAGGGGAGAACACTGAAGCTTTCTTT CASSLEGTGENTEAFF
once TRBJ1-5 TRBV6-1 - TGTGCCAGCAGTGAAGAGGGGGGGGCGAGCAATCAGCCCCAGCATTTT CASSEEGGASNQPQHF
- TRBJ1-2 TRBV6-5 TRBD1 TGTGCCAGCAGTTCCCCATCGACAGGGGGGAAGGGCTACACCTTC CASSSPSTGGKGYTF
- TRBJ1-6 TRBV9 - TGTGCCAGCAGCAACCGCGGGCTACCCCTCCACTTT CASSNRGLPLHF
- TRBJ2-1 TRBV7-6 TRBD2 TGTGCCAGCAGCTTAGCGCCGGGACTAGCGGGGGGGCGGAATGAGCAGTTCTTC CASSLAPGLAGGRNEQFF
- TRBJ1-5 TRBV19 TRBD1 TGTGCCAGTACGGGGAGGGACAGGGTGAACAATCAGCCCCAGCATTTT CASTGRDRVNNQPQHF
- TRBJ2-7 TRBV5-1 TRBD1 TGCGCCAGCAGCACCATGACAGGGGGCTACGAGCAGTACTTC CASSTMTGGYEQYF
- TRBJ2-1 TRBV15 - TGTGCCACCAGCAGAGTGGGCTCCCACAATGAGCAGTTCTTC CATSRVGSHNEQFF
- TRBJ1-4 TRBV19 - TGTGCCAGTAGTATCCCCGGGGTTTGGGAAAAACTGTTTTTT CASSIPGVWEKLFF
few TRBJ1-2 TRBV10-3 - TGTGCCATCAGTGAGTCGACTCTAGGGGATAACTATGGCTACACCTTC CAISESTLGDNYGYTF
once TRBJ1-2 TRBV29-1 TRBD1 TGCAGCGTCGGGACAGGGAGGAGTGGCTACACCTTC CSVGTGRSGYTF
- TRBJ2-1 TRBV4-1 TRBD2 TGCGCCAGCAGCCTTAAAAGGACTAGCGATTACAATGAGCAGTTCTTC CASSLKRTSDYNEQFF
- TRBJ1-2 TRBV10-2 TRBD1 TGCGCCAGCAGCGACCCGGGACAGGGGTCCTTAGCTAACTATGGCTACACCTTC CASSDPGQGSLANYGYTF
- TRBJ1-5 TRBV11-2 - TGTGCCAGCAGCTTAGCAGGAGGAGTCGGGCAGCCCCAGCATTTT CASSLAGGVGQPQHF
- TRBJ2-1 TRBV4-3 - TGCGCCAGCAGCCCTAGCACAGGGAGCTACAATGAGCAGTTCTTC CASSPSTGSYNEQFF
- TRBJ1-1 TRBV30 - TGTGCCTGGAGTGTAACGGTGAACACTGAAGCTTTCTTT CAWSVTVNTEAFF
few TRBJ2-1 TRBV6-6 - TGTGCCAGCAGAACCTCAGGGGTAGGCGATGAGCAGTTCTTC CASRTSGVGDEQFF
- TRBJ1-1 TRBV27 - TGTGCCAGCAGTTCGAGGAGGACTGAAGCTTTCTTT CASSSRRTEAFF
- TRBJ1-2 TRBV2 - TGTGCCAGCAGTGGAGAGGGGAGGGCCCGTGGGCAGGGGAGATATGGCTACACCTTC CASSGEGRARGQGRYGYTF
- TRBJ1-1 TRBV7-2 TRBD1 TGTGCCAGCAGCCCGGGGACAGGGGAAGCTTTCTTT CASSPGTGEAFF
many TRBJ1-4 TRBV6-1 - TGTGCCAGCAGTGACATTTCTGGACAGCATGAAAAACTGTTTTTT CASSDISGQHEKLFF
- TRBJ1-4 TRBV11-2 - TGTGCCAGCAGCCCGCCCCAGAGACAGGAAAAACTGTTTTTT CASSPPQRQEKLFF
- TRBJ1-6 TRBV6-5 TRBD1 TGTGCCAGCACCGGGACAGGCCGAACCCTCCACTTT CASTGTGRTLHF
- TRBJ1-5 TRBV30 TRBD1 TGTGCCTGGAGCCCGGGACAGGGGCACTATCAGCCCCAGCATTTT CAWSPGQGHYQPQHF
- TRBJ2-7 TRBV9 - TGTGCCAGCAGCGTAGGCGGGGGCCCCCCCTACGAGCAGTACTTC CASSVGGGPPYEQYF
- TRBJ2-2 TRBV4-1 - TGCGCCAGCAGCCAATCCGGGACAACCACCGGGGAGCTGTTTTTT CASSQSGTTTGELFF
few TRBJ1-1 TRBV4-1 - TGCGCCAGCAGCCATTTTTTGAGCCGGTTGGAAGCTTTCTTT CASSHFLSRLEAFF
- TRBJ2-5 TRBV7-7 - TGTGCTAGCAGCTTAGCGGCGGCAGGGGAACCTATGGAGACCCAGTACTTC CASSLAAAGEPMETQYF
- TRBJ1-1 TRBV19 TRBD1 TGTGCCAGCCACCGGACAGGGATTATCACTGAAGCTTTCTTT CASHRTGIITEAFF
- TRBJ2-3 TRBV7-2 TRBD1 TGTGCCAGCAGCTCAAGGACAGGGGCCACAGATACGCAGTATTTT CASSSRTGATDTQYF
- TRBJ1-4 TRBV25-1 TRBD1 TGTGCCAGCAGCGGTAGGACAGGAGGGGGAAAACTGTTTTTT CASSGRTGGGKLFF
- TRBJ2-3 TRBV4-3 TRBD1 TGCGCCAGCAGCCAAGATGGGGGTGGGACAGCAACAGATACGCAGTATTTT CASSQDGGGTATDTQYF
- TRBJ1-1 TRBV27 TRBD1 TGTGCCAGCAGTATGGCACAGGGGGTGAACACTGAAGCTTTCTTT CASSMAQGVNTEAFF